These 15 T cell receptor beta chains were all obtained from the same sample, sequenced in a study of blood T cell repertoires in COVID-19. Assay used: immunoSEQ multiplex PCR; TCRdb lists only in-frame clones, some missing. The top ten clones hold 5.3% of a sample with roughly 330,000 clones, roughly 86% of them seen once. Sample: PBMCs or T cells enriched from blood (not recorded which). Receptors were obtained from a woman between 25 and 40 years old who had recovered from COVID-19.

This chain uses TRBV9 with TRBJ2-7; 9 bases are shared with TRBD1. CDR1 and CDR2 (germline): SGDLS, YYNGEE. The CDR3 covers 15 residues. The ends lost 4 bases at V and 7 bases at J; junction bases unmatched: 12. The DNA of the CDR3 is TGTGCCAGCAGCCCATGGGGACAGGGAGTCGGTGAGCAGTACTTC. This gives the protein CASSPWGQGVGEQYF. The full variable domain, its missing parts supplied by reference TRBV9 and TRBJ2-7, is DSGVTQTPKHLITATGQRVTLRCSPRSGDLSVYWYQQSLDQGLQFLIQYYNGEERAKGNILERFSAQQFPDLHSELNLSSLELGDSALYFCASSPWGQGVGEQYFGPGTRLTVT.

V and J are TRBV7-9 and TRBJ1-6, with 9 bases fitting TRBD1. J gave up 9 bases and V 7 bases, and 4 bases lay outside the gene matches. There are 13 residues in the CDR3. Germline V gives CDR1 SEHNR, CDR2 FQNEAQ (reference sequence). The CDR3 loop is CASKGQGGSPLHF. The CDR3, as DNA: TGTGCCAGCAAGGGACAGGGCGGTTCACCCCTCCACTTT.

In regard to this clone: Other DNA sequences in the same sample also yield this CDR3. The rearrangement joins TRBV6-5 to TRBJ1-1, with D possibly TRBD1 on 6 matching bases. Looked up from germline, CDR1 is MNHEY and CDR2 is SVGAGI. The CDR3 totals 13 residues. V was pared by 5 bases and J by 2 bases, with 9 bases between. The CDR3: CASSRTENTEAFF. CDR3 bases: TGTGCCAGCAGTCGGACAGAAAACACTGAAGCTTTCTTT.

This chain connects TRBV2 to TRBJ1-1; D perhaps matches TRBD1 (5 bases). Trimming pared 3 bases from V and 11 bases from J, leaving 16 bases between. The CDR3 contains 13 residues. The germline V gene has CDR1 SNHLY and CDR2 FYNNEI. The CDR3 nucleotides are TGTGCCAGCAGTGATTTAGTCAGGGTTGGGGCTTTCTTT. It encodes CASSDLVRVGAFF.

The CDR3 nucleotides are TGCGCCAGCAGCTTGGAGGGGGCCTCGGGGGGCTACACCTTC. Translated: CASSLEGASGGYTF. The chain has TRBV5-1 and TRBJ1-2; TRBD1 matches at 7 bases. The CDR3 contains 14 residues. After removal of 0 bases from V and 8 bases from J, the junction contained 7 bases not matched to a gene. From germline, CDR1 is SGHRS and CDR2 YFSETQ.

This chain uses TRBV21-1 with TRBJ1-6; the tabulated D call, TRBD1, remains unverified against the DNA. TRBV21-1 is marked as a pseudogene. There are 14 residues in the CDR3. The CDR3: CASNYRGGNSPLHF. The CDR3 nucleotides are TGTGCCAGCAATTACAGGGGAGGTAATTCACCCCTCCACTTT.

This chain joins TRBV18 and TRBJ2-7, with a tentative D call TRBD1 (6 bases). Germline assignment: CDR1 KGHSH and CDR2 LQKENI. Trimming left V 1 base short and J 6 bases short, with 16 bases between. The CDR3 is 15 residues long. The CDR3 region has the DNA TGTGCCAGCTCACCACTCGGTACAGGGTCGCCCGAGCAGTACTTC. Its protein is CASSPLGTGSPEQYF. Together with reference TRBV18 and TRBJ2-7, the CDR3 gives the full variable domain: NAGVMQNPRHLVRRRGQEARLRCSPMKGHSHVYWYRQLPEEGLKFMVYLQKENIIDESGMPKERFSAEFPKEGPSILRIQQVVRGDSAAYFCASSPLGTGSPEQYFGPGTRLTVT.

V usage is TRBV7-2 and J usage is TRBJ1-1; a weak D match, TRBD1 (6 bases). From germline, CDR1 is SGHTA and CDR2 FQGNSA. This CDR3 is 13 amino acids long. V was trimmed by 5 bases and J by 10 bases, leaving 17 bases between them. The CDR3 DNA is TGTGCCAGCAGCCAAGCTGCAGGGGCAGGAGCTTTCTTT. Its translation is CASSQAAGAGAFF.

The J gene is TRBJ1-2, the V gene TRBV6-5, with 8 bases matching TRBD1. This CDR3 region has 15 residues. With V trimmed by 6 bases and J by 1 base, 7 bases remained unmatched. CDR1 and CDR2 (germline): MNHEY, SVGAGI. The chain's CDR3 is CASRYRQGSNYGYTF. CDR3 in DNA: TGTGCCAGCAGGTACCGACAGGGGAGTAACTATGGCTACACCTTC.

Written as DNA, the CDR3 is TGTGCCAGCAGCTCGCCCGAACATTACGGGACAGGGGGCAATGCTGAAGCTTTCTTT. It encodes CASSSPEHYGTGGNAEAFF. The chain has TRBV7-9 and TRBJ1-1, with 12 bases matching TRBD1. J was trimmed by 6 bases and V by 4 bases; bases with no gene match: 18. The length of the CDR3 is 19 residues. The germline V gene encodes CDR1 SEHNR and CDR2 FQNEAQ (reference sequence).

Here the CDR3 DNA reads TGTGCCACCAGTGATGTGGGGGGAGCGACCGACTACAATGAGCAGTTCTTC. Protein sequence: CATSDVGGATDYNEQFF. V and J are TRBV24-1 and TRBJ2-1, with TRBD2 as a possible D gene (6 bases). This CDR3 is 17 amino acids long. CDR1 is KGHDR, CDR2 SFDVKD, per germline. Trimming stripped 3 bases from V and 3 bases from J, with 17 bases between.

Turning to this clone: Germline is not matched at one junction end, which may reflect a read error. V usage is TRBV2 and J usage is TRBJ1-5, with TRBD1 identical over 8 bases. Germline assignment: CDR1 SNHLY and CDR2 FYNNEI. The CDR3 sequence is 14 residues long. CDR3 loop: CASTEQGGNQPQHF. CDR3 sequence (DNA): TGTGCCAGCACTGAACAGGGGGGCAATCAGCCCCAGCATTTT.

The V gene is TRBV5-4, the J gene TRBJ1-1; D gene uncertain. The CDR3 extends over 16 amino acids. Germline CDR1 and CDR2: SGHNT and YYREEE (reference sequence). V was pared by 4 bases and J by 1 base, with 17 bases between. In DNA, the CDR3 is TGTGCCAGCAGCAGAGGAGGGTTTCGGGCGAACACTGAAGCTTTCTTT. It yields the protein CASSRGGFRANTEAFF.

The chain recombines TRBV11-1 with TRBJ1-2; weak D call: TRBD1 (6 bases). The CDR3 loop spans 14 amino acids. Trimming pared 8 bases from V and 4 bases from J, leaving 17 bases between. The germline V gene encodes CDR1 SGHAT and CDR2 FQDESV (reference sequence). Here the CDR3 DNA reads TGTGCCAGCGACCAGGGCGCCAGGGGCTATGGCTACACCTTC. Translating gives CASDQGARGYGYTF.

The rearrangement links TRBV10-3 to TRBJ2-2; 7 nucleotides match TRBD1. The trim removed 4 bases at V and 2 bases at J, leaving 7 bases unmatched. This CDR3 comprises 16 residues. Germline V gives CDR1 ENHRY, CDR2 SYGVKD. The CDR3 DNA follows: TGTGCCATCAGTGCTCGACAGGGTCTAAACACCGGGGAGCTGTTTTTT. Residues: CAISARQGLNTGELFF.